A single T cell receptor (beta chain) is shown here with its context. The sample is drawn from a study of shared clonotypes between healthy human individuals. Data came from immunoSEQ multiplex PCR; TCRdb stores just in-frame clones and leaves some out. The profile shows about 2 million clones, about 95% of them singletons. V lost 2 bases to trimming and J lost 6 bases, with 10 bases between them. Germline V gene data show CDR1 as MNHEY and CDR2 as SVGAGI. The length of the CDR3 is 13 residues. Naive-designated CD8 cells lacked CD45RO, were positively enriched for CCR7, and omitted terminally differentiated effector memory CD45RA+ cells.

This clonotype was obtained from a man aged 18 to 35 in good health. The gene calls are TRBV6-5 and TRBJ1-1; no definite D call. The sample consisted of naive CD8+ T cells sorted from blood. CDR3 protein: CASSYPPGAEAFF. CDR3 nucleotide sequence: TGTGCCAGCAGTTACCCCCCGGGCGCTGAAGCTTTCTTT.